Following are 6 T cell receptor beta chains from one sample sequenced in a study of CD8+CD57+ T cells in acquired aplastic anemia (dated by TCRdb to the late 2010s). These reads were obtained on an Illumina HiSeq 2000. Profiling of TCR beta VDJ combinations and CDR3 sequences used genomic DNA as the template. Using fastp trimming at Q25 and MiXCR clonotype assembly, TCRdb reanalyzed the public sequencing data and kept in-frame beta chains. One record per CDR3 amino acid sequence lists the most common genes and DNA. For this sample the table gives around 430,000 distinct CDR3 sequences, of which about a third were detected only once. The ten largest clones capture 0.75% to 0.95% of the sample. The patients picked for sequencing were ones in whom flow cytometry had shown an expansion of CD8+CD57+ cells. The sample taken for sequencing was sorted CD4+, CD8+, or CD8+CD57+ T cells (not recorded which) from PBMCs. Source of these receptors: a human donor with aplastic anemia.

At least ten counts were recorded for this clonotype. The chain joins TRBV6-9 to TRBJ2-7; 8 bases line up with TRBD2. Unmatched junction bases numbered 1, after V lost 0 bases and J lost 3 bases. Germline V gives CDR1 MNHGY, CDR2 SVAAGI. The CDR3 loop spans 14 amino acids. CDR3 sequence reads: CASSYSGGDYEQYF. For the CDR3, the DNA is TGTGCCAGCAGTTATTCCGGGGGGGACTACGAGCAGTACTTC.

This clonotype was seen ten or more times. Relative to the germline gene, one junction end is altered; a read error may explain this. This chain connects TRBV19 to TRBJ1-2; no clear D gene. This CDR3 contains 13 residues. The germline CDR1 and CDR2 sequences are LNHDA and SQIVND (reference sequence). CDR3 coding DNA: TGTGCCAGTACTATAACCGAGGAGTATGGCTACACCTTC. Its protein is CASTITEEYGYTF.

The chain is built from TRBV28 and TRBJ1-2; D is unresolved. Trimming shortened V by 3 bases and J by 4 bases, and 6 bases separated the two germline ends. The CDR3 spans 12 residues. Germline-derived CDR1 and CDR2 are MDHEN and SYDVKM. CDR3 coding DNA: TGTGCCAGCAGTTTGTCAGTCTATGGCTACACCTTC. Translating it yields CASSLSVYGYTF.

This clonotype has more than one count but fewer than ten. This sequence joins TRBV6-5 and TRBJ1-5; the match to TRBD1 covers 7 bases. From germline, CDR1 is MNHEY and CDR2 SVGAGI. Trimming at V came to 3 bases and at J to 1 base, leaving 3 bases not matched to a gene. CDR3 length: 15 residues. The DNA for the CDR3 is TGTGCCAGCAGTTATACACAGGGGAGCAATCAGCCCCAGCATTTT. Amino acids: CASSYTQGSNQPQHF.

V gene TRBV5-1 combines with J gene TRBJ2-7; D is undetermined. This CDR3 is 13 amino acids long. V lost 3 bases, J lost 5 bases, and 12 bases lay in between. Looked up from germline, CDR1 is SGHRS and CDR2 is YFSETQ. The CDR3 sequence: CASSSDPRDEQYF. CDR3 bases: TGCGCCAGCAGCTCGGACCCAAGGGACGAGCAGTACTTC.

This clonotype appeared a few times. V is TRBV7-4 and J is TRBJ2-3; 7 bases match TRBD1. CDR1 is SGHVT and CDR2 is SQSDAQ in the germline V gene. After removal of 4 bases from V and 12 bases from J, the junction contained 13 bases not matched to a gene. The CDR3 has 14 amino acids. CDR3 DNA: TGTGCCAGCAGCTCACCGGCTACAGGGGTACTTCAGTATTTT. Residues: CASSSPATGVLQYF.